This T cell receptor (beta chain) came from a study of shared clonotypes between healthy human individuals. TCRdb keeps only in-frame clones here, not all; method: immunoSEQ multiplex PCR. The sample has about 2,100,000 clones, approximately 94% seen once. This clone was detected only a few times. In the naive CD8 group, cells lacked CD45RO and were positively selected for CCR7, so terminally differentiated effector memory CD45RA+ cells were left out. Trimming took off 8 bases at V and 5 bases at J, with 15 bases between the two ends. Germline values: CDR1 MNHNY, CDR2 SVGAGI (reference sequence). The CDR3 consists of 13 residues.

The source of this sequence is a man aged 18 to 30 in good health. Some clones in this sample may be carry-over from other donors' samples. The V and J genes are TRBV6-6 and TRBJ2-5, with D maybe TRBD2 (7 bases). The sample comprised naive CD8+ T cells from PBMCs. In DNA form, the CDR3 reads TGTGCCAGCCAAGGCGGGGGCAGTGAGACCCAGTACTTC. Residues: CASQGGGSETQYF.